This T cell receptor beta chain appears in the sequencing data of a study of molecular identifiers for immune sequencing clone quantification (dated by TCRdb to the late 2010s). Broadly, across the study: For a replicate experiment, RNA from around 20,000 or 100,000 naive CD8 T cells was divided into five aliquots, of which four were sequenced. CD8 T cells were used in a methods study to benchmark molecular-identifier clustering-based TCR repertoire sequencing (MIDCIRS) and TCR RNA copy counting. On the study overall, not on this receptor specifically: When barcode sub-clustering was left out, chimeric consensus sequences inflated TCR diversity, with chimeras reaching as high as 47%. The naive libraries included spiked-in Jurkat TCR RNA (around 9 copies' worth), and this Jurkat TCR RNA is not part of the donor repertoire. Modeling indicated roughly 3.2 TCR RNA copies recovered per cell, compared with about 9.7 by digital PCR, which implies a capture efficiency of approximately 30%. A single cell's worth of spiked-in Jurkat TCR RNA was reported detectable even among 850,000 to 1,000,000 naive CD8 T cells. Highly expanded clone sizes could be underestimated because identical TCR molecules may share a barcode. Clones above 20 RNA copies held over 97% of molecules in CMV-specific effector cells but under 1% in naive cells.

This clonotype has only a few counts. Its antigen is not yet known. No quality values exist for individual bases; no much larger clone is one base distant. Library prep was done by PCR. Sequencing instrument: NextSeq 500. Bulk TCR libraries were made following a previously described method, with the TCR primers given in Table S5. Purification of total RNA was performed with the Qiagen AllPrep DNA/RNA kit. Before any analysis, reads coming from multiple sequencing runs of the same library were combined into one pool. The study's own analysis went as follows. Reads were retained only if an exact TCR constant sequence was present, and the retained reads were trimmed to 150 nt and grouped according to their 12-nt molecular barcodes. Reads in each barcode group were sub-clustered using a 15% Levenshtein threshold, and a quality-weighted consensus sequence was built for each RNA molecule. Non-functional sequences were discarded, and so were lower-count sequences lying one edit away from another sequence. Based on a fit of two negative binomial distributions, barcode sub-clusters having less than 20% of the maximum read count were discarded. Clones were called with MiXCR by TCRdb after fastp trimmed the public reads at Q25, and only in-frame beta chains were retained. A single entry per CDR3 protein holds the most common genes and DNA from its merged rows. Here the V and J calls rest on TCRdb's processing, not on the authors' analysis. The sample table shows some 320,000 distinct CDR3 sequences, and roughly 23% are seen once. Of the sample, about 0.71% falls within the top ten clones.

Libraries of naive CD8 T cells were built from about 19,000 to 1,100,000 sorted cells, with 10%, 30% or 50% of the purified RNA used. Naive CD8 T cells, defined as CD8+CD4-CCR7+CD45RA+, were FACS-sorted into RLT Plus buffer on a BD FACSAria II. To test detection sensitivity, Jurkat RNA equivalent to more than 9 TCR copies was spiked into samples of roughly 20,000-1,000,000 naive CD8 T cells. CD8 T cells were enriched using RosetteSep CD8+ T Cell Enrichment Cocktail and Ficoll-Paque, and the enriched cells then underwent ACK red cell lysis. Trimmed from V: 5 bases; trimmed from J: 8 bases; junction bases lacking a gene match: 10. Counted from cysteine to phenylalanine, this CDR3 has 15 amino acids. The retained sequence is limited to the CDR3, 45 bases, with the frame set at the first base. From a lookup of the germline V gene (reference sequence), CDR1 and CDR2 are DFQATT and SNEGSKA.

The sequence joins TRBV20-1 to TRBJ2-4, with 12 central nucleotides matching TRBD2. This TCR came from a human donor in good health. Some libraries in this study had Jurkat cell RNA spiked in. Sequenced: naive CD8+ T cells from blood, with Jurkat cell RNA spiked in. What the cell subset or site label conveys for this sample: FACS-sorted CD8+CD4-CCR7+CD45RA+ naive T cells. The CDR3 sequence is CSALPTSGSIDIQYF. The DNA is as follows: TGCAGTGCTTTACCGACTAGCGGGAGTATAGACATTCAGTACTTC.